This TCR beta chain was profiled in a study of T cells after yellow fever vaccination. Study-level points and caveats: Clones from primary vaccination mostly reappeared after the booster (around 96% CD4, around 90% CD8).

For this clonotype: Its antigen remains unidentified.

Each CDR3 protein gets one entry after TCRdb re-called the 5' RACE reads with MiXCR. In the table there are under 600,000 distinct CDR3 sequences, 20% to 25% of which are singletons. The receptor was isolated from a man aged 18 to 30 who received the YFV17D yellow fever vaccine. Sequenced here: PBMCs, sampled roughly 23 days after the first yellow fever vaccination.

The CDR3 sequence is CASSLAEGTTQYF. The CDR3 DNA follows: TGTGCCAGCAGCTTAGCGGAGGGAACGACCCAGTACTTC. This chain links TRBV7-2 with TRBJ2-5, with D perhaps TRBD2 (6 bases). In germline, CDR1 is SGHTA, CDR2 FQGNSA. Trimming stripped 0 bases from V and 7 bases from J, with 9 bases between. This CDR3 is 13 amino acids long.